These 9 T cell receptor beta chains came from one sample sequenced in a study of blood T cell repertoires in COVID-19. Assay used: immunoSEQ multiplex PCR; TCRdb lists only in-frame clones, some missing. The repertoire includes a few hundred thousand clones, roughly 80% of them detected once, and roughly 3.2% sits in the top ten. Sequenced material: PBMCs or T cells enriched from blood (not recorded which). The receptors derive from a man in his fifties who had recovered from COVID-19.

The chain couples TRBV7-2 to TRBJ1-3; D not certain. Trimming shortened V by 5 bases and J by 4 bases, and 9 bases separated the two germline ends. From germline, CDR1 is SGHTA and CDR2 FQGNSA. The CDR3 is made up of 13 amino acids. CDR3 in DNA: TGTGCCAGCAGCCCCCAAGAGGGAAACACCATATATTTT. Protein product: CASSPQEGNTIYF.

The DNA for the CDR3 is TGTGCCAGCAGTTTCAGTAGCGGGGGGGAGACCCAGTACTTC. Its translation is CASSFSSGGETQYF. V and J are TRBV7-2 and TRBJ2-5; TRBD2 matches at 10 bases. The CDR3 totals 14 residues. From germline, CDR1 is SGHTA and CDR2 FQGNSA. The ends lost 6 bases at V and 5 bases at J; junction bases unmatched: 6.

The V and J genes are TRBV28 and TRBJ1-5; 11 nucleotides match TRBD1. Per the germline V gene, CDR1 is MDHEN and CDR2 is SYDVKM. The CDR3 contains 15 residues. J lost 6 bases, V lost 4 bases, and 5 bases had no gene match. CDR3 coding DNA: TGTGCCAGCAGTTACGGACAGGGGGCAGGTCAGCCCCAGCATTTT. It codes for CASSYGQGAGQPQHF.

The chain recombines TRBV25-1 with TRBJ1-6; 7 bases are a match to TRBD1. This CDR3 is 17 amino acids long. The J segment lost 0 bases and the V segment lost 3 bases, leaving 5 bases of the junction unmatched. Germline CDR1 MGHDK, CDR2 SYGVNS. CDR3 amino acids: CASSEGQPSSYNSPLHF. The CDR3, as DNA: TGTGCCAGCAGTGAGGGACAGCCGAGCTCCTATAATTCACCCCTCCACTTT.

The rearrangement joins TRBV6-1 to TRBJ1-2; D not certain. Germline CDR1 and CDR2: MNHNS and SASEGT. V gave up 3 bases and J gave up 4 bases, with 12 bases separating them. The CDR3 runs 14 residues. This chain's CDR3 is CASSDIIKLYGYTF. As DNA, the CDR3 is TGTGCCAGCAGTGATATTATTAAGCTCTATGGCTACACCTTC.

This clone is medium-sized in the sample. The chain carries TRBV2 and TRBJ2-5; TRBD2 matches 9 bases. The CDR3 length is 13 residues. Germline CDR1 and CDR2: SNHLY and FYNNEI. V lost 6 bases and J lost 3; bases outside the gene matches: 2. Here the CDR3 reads CASSPSGEETQYF. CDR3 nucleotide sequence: TGTGCCAGCAGCCCTAGCGGGGAAGAGACCCAGTACTTC.

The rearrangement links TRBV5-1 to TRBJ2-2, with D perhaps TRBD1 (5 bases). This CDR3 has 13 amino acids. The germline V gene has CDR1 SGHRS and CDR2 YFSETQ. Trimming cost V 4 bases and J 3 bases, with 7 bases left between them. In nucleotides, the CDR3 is TGCGCCAGCAGCATGACAGACACCGGGGAGCTGTTTTTT. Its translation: CASSMTDTGELFF. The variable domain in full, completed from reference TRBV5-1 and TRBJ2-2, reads KAGVTQTPRYLIKTRGQQVTLSCSPISGHRSVSWYQQTPGQGLQFLFEYFSETQRNKGNFPGRFSGRQFSNSRSEMNVSTLELGDSALYLCASSMTDTGELFFGEGSRLTVL.

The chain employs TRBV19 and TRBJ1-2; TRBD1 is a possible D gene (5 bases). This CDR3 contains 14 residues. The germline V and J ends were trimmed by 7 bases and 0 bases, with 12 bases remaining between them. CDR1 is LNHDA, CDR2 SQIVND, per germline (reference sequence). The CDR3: CASKPATANYGYTF. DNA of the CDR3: TGTGCCAGTAAGCCAGCGACAGCTAACTATGGCTACACCTTC.

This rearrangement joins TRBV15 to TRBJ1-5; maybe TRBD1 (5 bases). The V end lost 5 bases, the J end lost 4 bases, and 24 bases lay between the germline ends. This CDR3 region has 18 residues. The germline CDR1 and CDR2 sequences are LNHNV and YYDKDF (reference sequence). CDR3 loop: CATSPSGSGGGLNQPQHF. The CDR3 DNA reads TGTGCCACCAGCCCAAGCGGTTCTGGCGGGGGACTTAATCAGCCCCAGCATTTT.